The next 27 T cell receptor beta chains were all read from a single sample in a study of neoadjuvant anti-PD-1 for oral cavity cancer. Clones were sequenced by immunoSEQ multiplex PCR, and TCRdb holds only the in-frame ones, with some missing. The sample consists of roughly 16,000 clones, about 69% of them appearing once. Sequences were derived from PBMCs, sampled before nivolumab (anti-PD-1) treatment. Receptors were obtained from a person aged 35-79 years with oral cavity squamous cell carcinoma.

Here the CDR3 DNA reads TGCGCCAGCAGCTTACCCGGGTCCTCCTACAATGAGCAGTTCTTC. It is translated as CASSLPGSSYNEQFF. This chain connects TRBV5-1 to TRBJ2-1, with D uncertain. The V end lost 2 bases, the J end lost 0 bases, and 9 bases lay between the germline ends. There are 15 residues in the CDR3. In germline, CDR1 is SGHRS, CDR2 YFSETQ.

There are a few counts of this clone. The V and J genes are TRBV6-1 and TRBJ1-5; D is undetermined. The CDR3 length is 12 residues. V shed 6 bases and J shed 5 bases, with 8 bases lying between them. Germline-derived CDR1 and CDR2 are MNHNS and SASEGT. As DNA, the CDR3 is TGTGCCAGCAGGGACGGGTATCAGCCCCAGCATTTT. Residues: CASRDGYQPQHF.

The CDR3 spells CASSYSGGSSYEQYF. CDR3 sequence (DNA): TGTGCCAGCAGTTACTCGGGCGGGTCTTCCTACGAGCAGTACTTC. V is TRBV6-5 and J is TRBJ2-7; a possible D gene is TRBD2 (5 bases). Germline V gene lookup returns CDR1 MNHEY and CDR2 SVGAGI. With 0 bases removed from V and 1 base from J, the gap between germline ends came to 10 bases. The CDR3 is 15 residues long.

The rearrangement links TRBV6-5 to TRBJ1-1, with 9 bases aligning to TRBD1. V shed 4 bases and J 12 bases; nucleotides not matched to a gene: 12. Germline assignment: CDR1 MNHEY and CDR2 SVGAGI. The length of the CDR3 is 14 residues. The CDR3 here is CASSSQLTGGESFF. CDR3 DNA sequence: TGTGCCAGCAGTTCCCAACTTACAGGGGGCGAGTCTTTCTTT.

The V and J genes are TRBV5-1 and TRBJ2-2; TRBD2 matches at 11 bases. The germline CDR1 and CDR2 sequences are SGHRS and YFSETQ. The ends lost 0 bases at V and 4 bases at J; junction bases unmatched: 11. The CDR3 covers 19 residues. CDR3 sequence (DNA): TGCGCCAGCAGCTTGGACGGTAGCGGGAGGGCCAGGGGCACCGGGGAGCTGTTTTTT. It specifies CASSLDGSGRARGTGELFF.

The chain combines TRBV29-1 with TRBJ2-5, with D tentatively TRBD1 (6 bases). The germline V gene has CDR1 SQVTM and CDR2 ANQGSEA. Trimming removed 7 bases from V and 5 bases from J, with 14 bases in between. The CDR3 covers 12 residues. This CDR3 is CSALQGGETQYF. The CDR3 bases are TGCAGCGCGTTACAGGGCGGGGAGACCCAGTACTTC.

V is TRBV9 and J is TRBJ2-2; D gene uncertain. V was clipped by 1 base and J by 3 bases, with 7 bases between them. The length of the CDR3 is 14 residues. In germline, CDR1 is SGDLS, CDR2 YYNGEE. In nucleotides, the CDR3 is TGTGCCAGCAGCGTAATCTGGGACACCGGGGAGCTGTTTTTT. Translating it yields CASSVIWDTGELFF.

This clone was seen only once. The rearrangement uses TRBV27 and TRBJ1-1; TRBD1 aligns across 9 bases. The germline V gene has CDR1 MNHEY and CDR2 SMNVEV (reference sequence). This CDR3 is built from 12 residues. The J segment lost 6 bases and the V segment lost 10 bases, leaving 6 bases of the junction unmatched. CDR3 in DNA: TGTGCCACGGGGGACAGGGTCGCTGAAGCTTTCTTT. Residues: CATGDRVAEAFF.

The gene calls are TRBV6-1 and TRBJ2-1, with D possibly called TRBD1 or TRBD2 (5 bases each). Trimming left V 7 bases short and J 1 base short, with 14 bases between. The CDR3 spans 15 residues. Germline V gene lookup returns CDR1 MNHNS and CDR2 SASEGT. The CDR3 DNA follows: TGTGCCAGCACTGAGGGGTTGGGATCCTACAATGAGCAGTTCTTC. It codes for CASTEGLGSYNEQFF.

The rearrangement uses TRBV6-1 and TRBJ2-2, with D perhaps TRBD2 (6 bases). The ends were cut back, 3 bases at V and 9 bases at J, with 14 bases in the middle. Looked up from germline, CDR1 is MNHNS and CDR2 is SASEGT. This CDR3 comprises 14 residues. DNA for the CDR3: TGTGCCAGCAGTGAGACGGGAGTGTCCCGGGAGCTGTTTTTT. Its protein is CASSETGVSRELFF.

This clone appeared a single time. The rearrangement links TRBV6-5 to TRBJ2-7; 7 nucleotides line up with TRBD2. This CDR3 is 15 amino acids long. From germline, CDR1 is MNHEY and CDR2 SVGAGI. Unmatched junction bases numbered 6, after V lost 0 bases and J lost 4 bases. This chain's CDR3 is CASSYSTSMGYEQYF. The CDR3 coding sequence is TGTGCCAGCAGTTACTCGACTAGCATGGGATACGAGCAGTACTTC.

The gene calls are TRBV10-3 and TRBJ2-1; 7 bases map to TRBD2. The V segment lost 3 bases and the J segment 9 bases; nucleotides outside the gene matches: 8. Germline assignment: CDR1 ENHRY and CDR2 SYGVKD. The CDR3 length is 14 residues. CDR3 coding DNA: TGTGCCATCAGTGAAATAAGGACTAGTGGTGAGCAGTTCTTC. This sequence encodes CAISEIRTSGEQFF.

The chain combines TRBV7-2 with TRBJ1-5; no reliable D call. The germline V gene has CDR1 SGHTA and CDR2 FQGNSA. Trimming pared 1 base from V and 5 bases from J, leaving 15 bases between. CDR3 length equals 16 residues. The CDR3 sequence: CASSLDPERRDQPQHF. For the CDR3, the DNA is TGTGCCAGCAGCTTAGACCCAGAACGGCGGGATCAGCCCCAGCATTTT. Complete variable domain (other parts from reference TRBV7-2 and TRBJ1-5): GAGVSQSPSNKVTEKGKDVELRCDPISGHTALYWYRQSLGQGLEFLIYFQGNSAPDKSGLPSDRFSAERTGGSVSTLTIQRTQQEDSAVYLCASSLDPERRDQPQHFGDGTRLSIL.

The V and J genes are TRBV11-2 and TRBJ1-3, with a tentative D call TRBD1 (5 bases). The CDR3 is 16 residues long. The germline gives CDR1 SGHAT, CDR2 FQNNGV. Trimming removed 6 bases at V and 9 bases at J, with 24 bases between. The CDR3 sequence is CASRRNPGTGGPTIYF. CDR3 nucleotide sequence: TGTGCCAGCAGAAGAAACCCCGGGACCGGGGGTCCCACCATATATTTT.

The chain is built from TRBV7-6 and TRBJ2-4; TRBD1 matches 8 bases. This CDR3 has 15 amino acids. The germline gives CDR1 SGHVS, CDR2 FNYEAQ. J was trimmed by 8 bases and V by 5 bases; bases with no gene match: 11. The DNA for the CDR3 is TGTGCCAGCAGCCCTCCCGGACAGGGTAGTGACATTCAGTACTTC. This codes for CASSPPGQGSDIQYF.

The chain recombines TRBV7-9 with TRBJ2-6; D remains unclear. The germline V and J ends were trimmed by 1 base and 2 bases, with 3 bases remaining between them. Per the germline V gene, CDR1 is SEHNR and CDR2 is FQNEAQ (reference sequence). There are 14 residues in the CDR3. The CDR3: CASSLGPGANVLTF. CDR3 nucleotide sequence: TGTGCCAGCAGCTTAGGTCCTGGGGCCAACGTCCTGACTTTC.

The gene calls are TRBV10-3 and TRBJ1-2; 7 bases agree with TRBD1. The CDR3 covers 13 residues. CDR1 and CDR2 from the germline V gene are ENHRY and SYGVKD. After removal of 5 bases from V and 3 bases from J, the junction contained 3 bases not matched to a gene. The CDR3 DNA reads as TGTGCCATCAGTTCAGACAGGGACTATGGCTACACCTTC. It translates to CAISSDRDYGYTF.

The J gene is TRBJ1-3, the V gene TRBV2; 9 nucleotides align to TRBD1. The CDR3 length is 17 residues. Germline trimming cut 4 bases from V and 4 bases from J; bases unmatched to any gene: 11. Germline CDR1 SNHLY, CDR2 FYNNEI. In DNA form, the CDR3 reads TGTGCCAGCAGTGCCAGAGGGACAGGGAGGGCAGGAAACACCATATATTTT. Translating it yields CASSARGTGRAGNTIYF. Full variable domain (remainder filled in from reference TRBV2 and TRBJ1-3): EPEVTQTPSHQVTQMGQEVILRCVPISNHLYFYWYRQILGQKVEFLVSFYNNEISEKSEIFDDQFSVERPDGSNFTLKIRSTKLEDSAMYFCASSARGTGRAGNTIYFGEGSWLTVV.

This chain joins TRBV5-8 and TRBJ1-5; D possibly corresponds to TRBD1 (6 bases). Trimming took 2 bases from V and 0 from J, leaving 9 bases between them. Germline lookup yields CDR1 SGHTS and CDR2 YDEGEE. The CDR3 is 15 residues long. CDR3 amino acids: CASSFEGDSNQPQHF. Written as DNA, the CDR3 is TGTGCCAGCAGCTTCGAGGGGGATAGCAATCAGCCCCAGCATTTT.

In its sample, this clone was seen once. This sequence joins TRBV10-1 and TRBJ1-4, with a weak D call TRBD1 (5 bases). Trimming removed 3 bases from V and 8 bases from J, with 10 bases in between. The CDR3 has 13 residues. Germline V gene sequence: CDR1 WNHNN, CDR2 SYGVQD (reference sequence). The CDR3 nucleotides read TGCGCCAGCAGTGACCCAGGGTGGGAAAAACTGTTTTTT. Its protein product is CASSDPGWEKLFF.

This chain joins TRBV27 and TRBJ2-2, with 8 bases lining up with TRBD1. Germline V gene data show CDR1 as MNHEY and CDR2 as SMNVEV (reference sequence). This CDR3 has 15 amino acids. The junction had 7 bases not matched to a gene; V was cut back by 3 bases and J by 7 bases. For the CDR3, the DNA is TGTGCCAGCAGTTTCACCAGGGGGCTTGGCGGGGAGCTGTTTTTT. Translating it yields CASSFTRGLGGELFF.

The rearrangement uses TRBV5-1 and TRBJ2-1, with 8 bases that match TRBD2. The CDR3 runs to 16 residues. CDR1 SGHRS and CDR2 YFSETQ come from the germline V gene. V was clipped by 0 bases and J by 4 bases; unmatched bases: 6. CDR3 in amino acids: CASSLASSGLYNEQFF. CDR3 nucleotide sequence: TGCGCCAGCAGCTTGGCCTCTAGCGGGCTTTACAATGAGCAGTTCTTC.

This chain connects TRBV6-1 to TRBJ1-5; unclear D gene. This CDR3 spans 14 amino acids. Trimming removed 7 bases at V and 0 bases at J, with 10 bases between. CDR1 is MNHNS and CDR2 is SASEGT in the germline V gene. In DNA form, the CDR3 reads TGTGCCAGCACCCCGCAGAATAGCAATCAGCCCCAGCATTTT. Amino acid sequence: CASTPQNSNQPQHF.

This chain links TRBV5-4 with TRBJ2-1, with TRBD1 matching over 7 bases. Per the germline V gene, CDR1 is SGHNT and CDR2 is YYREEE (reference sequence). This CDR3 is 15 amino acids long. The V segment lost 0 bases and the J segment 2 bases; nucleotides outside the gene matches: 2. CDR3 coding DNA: TGTGCCAGCAGCTTGGACAGGGGACCCTACAATGAGCAGTTCTTC. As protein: CASSLDRGPYNEQFF.

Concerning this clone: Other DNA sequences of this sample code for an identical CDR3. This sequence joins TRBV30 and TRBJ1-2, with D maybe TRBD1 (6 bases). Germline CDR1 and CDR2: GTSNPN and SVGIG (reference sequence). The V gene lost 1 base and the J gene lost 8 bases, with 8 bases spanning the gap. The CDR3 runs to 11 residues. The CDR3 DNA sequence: TGTGCCTGGAGTGAGGGGGTCGGCTACACCTTC. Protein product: CAWSEGVGYTF.

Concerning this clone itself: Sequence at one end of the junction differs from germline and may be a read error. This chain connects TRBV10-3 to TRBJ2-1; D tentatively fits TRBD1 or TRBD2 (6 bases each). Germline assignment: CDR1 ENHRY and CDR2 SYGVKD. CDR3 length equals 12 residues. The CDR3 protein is CAISEGGRAPLF. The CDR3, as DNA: TGTGCCATCAGTGAGGGGGGGCGTGCACCTCTCTTC.

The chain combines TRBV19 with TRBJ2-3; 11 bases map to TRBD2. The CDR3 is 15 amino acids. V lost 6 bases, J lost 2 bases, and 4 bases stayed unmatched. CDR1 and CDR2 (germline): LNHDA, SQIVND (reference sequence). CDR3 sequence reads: CASSLTSGTTDTQYF. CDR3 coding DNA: TGTGCCAGTAGCCTGACTAGCGGGACCACAGATACGCAGTATTTT.